The T cell receptor (beta chain) described here comes from a study of cytomegalovirus exposure and HLA in healthy donors. Vbeta (60) and Jbeta (13) primers were used in the PCR. This table comes from immunoSEQ multiplex PCR, and its TCRdb copy is limited to in-frame clones, with some not included. The sample carries 170,000 or so clones, 84% recorded once. Trimming cost V 6 bases and J 8 bases; bases outside gene matches: 1. Per germline, CDR1 MGHDK and CDR2 SYGVNS. The CDR3 contains 11 residues. The sequence was obtained from a boy under 10 years old in good health and CMV-seronegative. The V call is TRBV25-1, the J call TRBJ2-1, with 7 bases that match TRBD1. The specimen sequenced was PBMCs. The CDR3 bases are TGTGCCAGCAGCCAGGGGGATGAGCAGTTCTTC. This codes for CASSQGDEQFF.